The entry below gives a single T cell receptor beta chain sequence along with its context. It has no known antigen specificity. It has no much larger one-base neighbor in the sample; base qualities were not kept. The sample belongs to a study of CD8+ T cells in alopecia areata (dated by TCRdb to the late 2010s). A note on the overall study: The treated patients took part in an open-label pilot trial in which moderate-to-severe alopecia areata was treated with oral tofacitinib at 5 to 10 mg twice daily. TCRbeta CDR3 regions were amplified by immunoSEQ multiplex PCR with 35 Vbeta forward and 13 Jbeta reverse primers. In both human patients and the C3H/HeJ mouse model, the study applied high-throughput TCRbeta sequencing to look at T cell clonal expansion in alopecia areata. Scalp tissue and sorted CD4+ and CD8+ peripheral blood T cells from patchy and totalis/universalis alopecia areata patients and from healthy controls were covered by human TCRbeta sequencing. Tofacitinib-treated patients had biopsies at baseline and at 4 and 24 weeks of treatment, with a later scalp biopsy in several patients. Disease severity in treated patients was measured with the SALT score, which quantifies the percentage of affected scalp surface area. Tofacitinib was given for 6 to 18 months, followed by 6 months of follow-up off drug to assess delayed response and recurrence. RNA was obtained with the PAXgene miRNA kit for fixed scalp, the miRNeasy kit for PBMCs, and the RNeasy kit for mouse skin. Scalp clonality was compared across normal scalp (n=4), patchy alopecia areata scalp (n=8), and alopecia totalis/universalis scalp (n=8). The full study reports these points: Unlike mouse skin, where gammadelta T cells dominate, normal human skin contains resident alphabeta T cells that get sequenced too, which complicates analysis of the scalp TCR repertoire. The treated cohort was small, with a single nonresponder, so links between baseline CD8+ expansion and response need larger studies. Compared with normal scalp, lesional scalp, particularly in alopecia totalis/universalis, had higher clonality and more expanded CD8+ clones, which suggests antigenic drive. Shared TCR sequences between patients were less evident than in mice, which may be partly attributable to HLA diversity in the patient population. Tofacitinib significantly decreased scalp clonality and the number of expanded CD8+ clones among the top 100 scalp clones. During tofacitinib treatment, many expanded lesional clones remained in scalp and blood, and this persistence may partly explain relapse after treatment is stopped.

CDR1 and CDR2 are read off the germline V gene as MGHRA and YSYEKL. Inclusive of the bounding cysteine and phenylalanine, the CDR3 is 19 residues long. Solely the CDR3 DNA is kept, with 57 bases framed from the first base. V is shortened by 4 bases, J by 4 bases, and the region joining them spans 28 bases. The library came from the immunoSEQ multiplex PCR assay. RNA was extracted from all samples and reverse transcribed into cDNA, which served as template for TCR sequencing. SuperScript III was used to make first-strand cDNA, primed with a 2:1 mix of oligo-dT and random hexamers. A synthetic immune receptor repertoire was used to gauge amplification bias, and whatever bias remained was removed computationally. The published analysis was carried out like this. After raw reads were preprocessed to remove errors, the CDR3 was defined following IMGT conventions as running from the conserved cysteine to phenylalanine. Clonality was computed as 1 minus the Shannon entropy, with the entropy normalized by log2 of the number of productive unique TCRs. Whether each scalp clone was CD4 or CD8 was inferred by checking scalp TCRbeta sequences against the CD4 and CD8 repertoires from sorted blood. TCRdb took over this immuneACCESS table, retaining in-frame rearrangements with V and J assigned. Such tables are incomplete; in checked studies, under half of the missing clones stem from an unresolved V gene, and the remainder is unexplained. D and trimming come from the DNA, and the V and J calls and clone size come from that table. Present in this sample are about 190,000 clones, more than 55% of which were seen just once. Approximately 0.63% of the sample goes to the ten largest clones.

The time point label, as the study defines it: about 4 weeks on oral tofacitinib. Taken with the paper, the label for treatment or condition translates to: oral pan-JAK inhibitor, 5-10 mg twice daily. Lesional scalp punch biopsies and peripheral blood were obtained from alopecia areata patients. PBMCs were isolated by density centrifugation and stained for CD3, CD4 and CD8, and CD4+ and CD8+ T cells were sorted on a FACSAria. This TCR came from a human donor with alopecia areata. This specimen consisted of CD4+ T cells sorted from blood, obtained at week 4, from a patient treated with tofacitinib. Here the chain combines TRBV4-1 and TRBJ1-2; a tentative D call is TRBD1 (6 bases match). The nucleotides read TGCGCCAGCAGCCTACGCCTCGGGACACCGTCTGAGGGGGTCTATGGCTACACCTTC. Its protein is CASSLRLGTPSEGVYGYTF.